The rows below give T cell receptor beta chains drawn from one sample of a study of blood T cell repertoires in COVID-19. Data came from immunoSEQ multiplex PCR; TCRdb stores just in-frame clones and leaves some out. The sample consists of tens of thousands of clones, 90% of them appearing once. The material sequenced was peripheral blood. The origin of the receptors is a human donor in a cohort sampled during active COVID-19. Both conserved end residues are part of each CDR3. Each record gives: CDR3 DNA, CDR3 protein, V gene, clone size, D gene, J gene. The D gene is left open where the match is weak. Clone size is not always given. Where it is, it says once, few, many or a class for expanded clones.

TGTGCCAGCAGCCAAGATCCAGGTACACCCCTCCACTTT	CASSQDPGTPLHF	TRBV3-1/TRBV3-2	-	-	TRBJ1-6
TGTGCCAGCAGTGAGACGCGGGGAAACACCGGGGAGCTGTTTTTT	CASSETRGNTGELFF	TRBV6-1	once	-	TRBJ2-2
TGTGCCAGCAGCTGGCAACAGCACTCAAATGAAAAACTGTTTTTT	CASSWQQHSNEKLFF	TRBV13	-	-	TRBJ1-4
TGTGCCAGCAGCTTAATTGCAGGGTTCAATTCACCCCTCCACTTT	CASSLIAGFNSPLHF	TRBV7-3	-	-	TRBJ1-6
TGTGCCAGCAGCCACCCAACGTGGGAGCCCTACGAGCAGTACTTC	CASSHPTWEPYEQYF	TRBV3-1/TRBV3-2	-	-	TRBJ2-7
TGTGCCATCAGTGAAGGACAGGGCTCCTACAATGAGCAGTTCTTC	CAISEGQGSYNEQFF	TRBV10-3	-	TRBD1	TRBJ2-1
TGTGCCAGCTCACCCAATGGGGGGAGCTCCTACAATGAGCAGTTCTTC	CASSPNGGSSYNEQFF	TRBV18	-	-	TRBJ2-1
TGTGCCAGCAGTCCCGTAGCGGGAGCAGATACGCAGTATTTT	CASSPVAGADTQYF	TRBV27	-	TRBD2	TRBJ2-3
TGTGCCAGCAGCCCGCGGGGAACTGCAACTAATGAAAAACTGTTTTTT	CASSPRGTATNEKLFF	TRBV6-6	once	-	TRBJ1-4
TGTGCCAGCAGGACACTAGCGGGAGGGCCCTACAATGAGCAGTTCTTC	CASRTLAGGPYNEQFF	TRBV6-6	-	TRBD2	TRBJ2-1
TGTGCCAGCAGCGGCAGGACACGACGGCGCACTGAAGCTTTCTTT	CASSGRTRRRTEAFF	TRBV7-8	-	-	TRBJ1-1
TGTGCCAGCTCACCAGAAGGCAGGGCAGAGACCCAGTACTTC	CASSPEGRAETQYF	TRBV18	-	-	TRBJ2-5
TGTGCCAGCAGCAAAGGGGGGCAACAATTGGGCACTGAAGCTTTCTTT	CASSKGGQQLGTEAFF	TRBV21-1	-	-	TRBJ1-1
TGCGCCAGCAGCTTAGTCGGGGAAAGCGGGAAGACCCAGTACTTC	CASSLVGESGKTQYF	TRBV5-1	-	TRBD2	TRBJ2-5
TGTGCCAGCAGTTATTTTTCCCCGGGAGTTGGTGGCGAGCAGTACTTC	CASSYFSPGVGGEQYF	TRBV6-5	-	-	TRBJ2-7
TGTGCCAGCATGTTCCTGGGACAGGCCTACGAGCAGTACTTC	CASMFLGQAYEQYF	TRBV6-5	-	TRBD1	TRBJ2-7
TGTGCCATCAGTGAACTAGCGGGAGTTATAGATACGCAGTATTTT	CAISELAGVIDTQYF	TRBV10-3	-	TRBD2	TRBJ2-3
TGTGCCAGCTCACCAGCACAGGGGGCTCTAATTGAAGCTTTCTTT	CASSPAQGALIEAFF	TRBV18	-	TRBD1	TRBJ1-1
TGTGCCAGCAGCAAGGACAGTAACTATGGCTACACCTTC	CASSKDSNYGYTF	TRBV9	-	-	TRBJ1-2
TGTGCCATCCTAGCGGGAGGGCCCTCCGGGGAGCTGTTTTTT	CAILAGGPSGELFF	TRBV10-3	-	TRBD2	TRBJ2-2
TGTGCCAGCAGCCCTGGGCGCTGGAAAGCGGGAATACAAGAGACCCAGTACTTC	CASSPGRWKAGIQETQYF	TRBV11-2	-	TRBD2	TRBJ2-5
TGTGCCAGCTCACTCGGGACAGGGCGGACAGATACGCAGTATTTT	CASSLGTGRTDTQYF	TRBV18	-	TRBD1	TRBJ2-3
TGTGCCAGCAGCTTAAGACAGGGGGGGAGAGGGGAGCTGTTTTTT	CASSLRQGGRGELFF	TRBV11-2	-	TRBD1	TRBJ2-2
TGTGCCAGCAGTACCTCACAGGGTATGATCTACGAGCAGTACTTC	CASSTSQGMIYEQYF	TRBV6-5	-	-	TRBJ2-7
TGTGCCAGCAGGGAAGGGACAGGGGGCTCATATAACTCACCCCTCCACTTT	CASREGTGGSYNSPLHF	TRBV6-1	-	TRBD1	TRBJ1-6
TGCGCCAGCAGAGTTCAGGGGGCACGATATGGCTACACCTTC	CASRVQGARYGYTF	TRBV10-2	-	TRBD1	TRBJ1-2
TGTGCCAGCGGTCAGGGTGTCTATGGCTACACCTTC	CASGQGVYGYTF	TRBV2	few	-	TRBJ1-2
TGCGCCAGCAGGGTAACCGGGACAGAAAATTCACCCCTCCACTTT	CASRVTGTENSPLHF	TRBV10-2	once	TRBD1	TRBJ1-6
TGCAGCGTCGATACATTTGGGACTAGCGGGAGTACATACGAGCAGTACTTC	CSVDTFGTSGSTYEQYF	TRBV29-1	few	TRBD2	TRBJ2-7
TGTGCCAGCAGTGTTGGGACTAGCGGGGCTAAAATCCAAGAGACCCAGTACTTC	CASSVGTSGAKIQETQYF	TRBV25-1	-	TRBD2	TRBJ2-5
TGTGCCAGCAGCCCAAGGGCCCGGGACACAAAGGGTAATCAGCCCCAGCATTTT	CASSPRARDTKGNQPQHF	TRBV4-2	-	-	TRBJ1-5
TGTGCCAGTAGTGAACAGAGATACACCGGGGAGCTGTTTTTT	CASSEQRYTGELFF	TRBV19	-	-	TRBJ2-2
TGTGCCAGCAGCGTCATAGGAGGCGGGGAGCTGTTTTTT	CASSVIGGGELFF	TRBV9	-	-	TRBJ2-2
TGCGCCAGCAGTTTAGCGGGGGCTGAAGAGACCCAGTACTTC	CASSLAGAEETQYF	TRBV10-1	-	TRBD2	TRBJ2-5
TGTGCCAGCAGCCAAGGGCCTAGCGGGAAAAACTACGAGCAGTACTTC	CASSQGPSGKNYEQYF	TRBV3-1/TRBV3-2	-	TRBD2	TRBJ2-7
TGTGCCAGCAGTCGGGGGGGAATGGGGGAGCTGTTTTTT	CASSRGGMGELFF	TRBV12-3/TRBV12-4	-	TRBD2	TRBJ2-2
TGCGCCAGCAGCTCCCAAACTGGGACTAGCGGGAAACTGTACGAGCAGTACTTC	CASSSQTGTSGKLYEQYF	TRBV5-1	-	TRBD2	TRBJ2-7
TGTGCCAGCAGCCAAGACGACAGAAACACTGAAGCTTTCTTT	CASSQDDRNTEAFF	TRBV3-1/TRBV3-2	-	-	TRBJ1-1
TGTGCCAGCAGCGAGGGACTAGCGGGAGTGTACGAGCAGTACTTC	CASSEGLAGVYEQYF	TRBV9	-	TRBD2	TRBJ2-7
TGCGCCAGCAGGTCGGGGAACCAAGAGACCCAGTACTTC	CASRSGNQETQYF	TRBV4-1	-	-	TRBJ2-5
TGTGCCAGCAGCCCAGGTGGCAGCTTCTTGGACGAGCAGTACTTC	CASSPGGSFLDEQYF	TRBV7-6	-	-	TRBJ2-7
TGTGCCAGCACCCAGCTAGCGGGAGGCACCGGGGAGCTGTTTTTT	CASTQLAGGTGELFF	TRBV6-4	-	TRBD2	TRBJ2-2
TGTGCCAGCAGATTACTAGCGGCTAGCACAGATACGCAGTATTTT	CASRLLAASTDTQYF	TRBV7-8	-	TRBD2	TRBJ2-3
TGTGCCAGCAGCCACCGGGACATCTCTGGCTACACCTTC	CASSHRDISGYTF	TRBV3-1/TRBV3-2	-	-	TRBJ1-2
TGCGCCAGCAGCACACGGGACAGGGGGCTTTACAATGAGCAGTTCTTC	CASSTRDRGLYNEQFF	TRBV5-1	-	TRBD1	TRBJ2-1
TGTGCCAGTAGTATAGACCGCGGTCTTCCCGGGAGTCAGCCCCAGCATTTT	CASSIDRGLPGSQPQHF	TRBV19	-	-	TRBJ1-5
TGTGCCAGCAGCTTGATGGTTAGGGGGTCCAACGTCCTGACTTTC	CASSLMVRGSNVLTF	TRBV5-4	-	-	TRBJ2-6
TGTGCCAGCACCCTGAGATTCTTGTACGAGCAGTACTTC	CASTLRFLYEQYF	TRBV7-3	-	-	TRBJ2-7
TGTGCCAGCAGCTTAGCTAGCGTCACCGGGGAGCTGTTTTTT	CASSLASVTGELFF	TRBV7-2	-	-	TRBJ2-2
TGCGCCAGCAGCTTGGCCGGCGCGACGCGGGGAAACACCATATATTTT	CASSLAGATRGNTIYF	TRBV5-1	-	-	TRBJ1-3
TGTGCCAGCAGCTTGGGGGGGGCTAGCGGAAGGGAGACCCAGTACTTC	CASSLGGASGRETQYF	TRBV5-4	-	-	TRBJ2-5
TGTGCCAGCAGCCCCGCCCAGGGGTACTATGGCTACACCTTC	CASSPAQGYYGYTF	TRBV3-1/TRBV3-2	-	-	TRBJ1-2
TGTGCCAGCAGCCCTCTCTGGGCCAACGTCCTGACTTTC	CASSPLWANVLTF	TRBV5-8	-	-	TRBJ2-6
TGTGCCAGCAGTTCTGGACTAGCGGTGAGCACAGATACGCAGTATTTT	CASSSGLAVSTDTQYF	TRBV27	-	TRBD2	TRBJ2-3
TGTGCCAGCAGCCAGTCGGACAGGGTGCGGGAGACCCAGTACTTC	CASSQSDRVRETQYF	TRBV5-4	-	TRBD1	TRBJ2-5
TGTGCCCAGGGGGGACTTGCAACTAATGAAAAACTGTTTTTT	CAQGGLATNEKLFF	TRBV30	-	TRBD1	TRBJ1-4
TGTGCCAGCAGCTCGACAGGGAGAGAGACCCAGTACTTC	CASSSTGRETQYF	TRBV7-2	-	TRBD1	TRBJ2-5